The entry below describes one TCR beta chain. Its antigen is as yet unknown. CDR3 length: 16 amino acids. V lost 0 bases, J lost 7 bases, and 16 bases lay in between. Germline V gene sequence: CDR1 SGDLS, CDR2 YYNGEE. This sample is part of a study of T cell responses to AZD1222 COVID-19 vaccine. Study-wide results and limits: Spike was spanned by vaccine-associated CD4 TCRs, with dominance at 160-218 and 743-854. Repertoires were obtained solely post-peak T cell response. The donors showed a predominance of white British ancestry and of females, with possible underestimation of clonal diversity.

Sequenced by immunoSEQ multiplex PCR; TCRdb stores in-frame clones only, minus some. The table records roughly 180,000 clones, about nine tenths of them present only once. This clonotype originated in an adult who received the AZD1222 COVID-19 vaccine. This rearrangement joins TRBV9 to TRBJ2-2; D is possibly TRBD2 (5 bases). Sequenced material: peripheral blood, taken 28 days after the second AZD1222 dose. The CDR3 loop reads CASSVGPLETGGELFF. The CDR3 DNA is TGTGCCAGCAGCGTAGGACCACTAGAAACTGGCGGGGAGCTGTTTTTT.